Listed here are 13 T cell receptor beta chains from one sample, sequenced in a study of cytomegalovirus exposure and HLA in healthy donors. Using immunoSEQ multiplex PCR, the repertoire was profiled, and TCRdb retains in-frame clones only, with some absent. The sample lists 200,000 or so clones, around nine tenths seen once, with 1.5% to 2.5% in the top ten. Sequencing input: PBMCs. The receptors stem from a woman aged 18-29 years in good health and CMV-seropositive.

V and J are TRBV9 and TRBJ2-5; TRBD1 matches 7 bases. V trimming: 3 bases; J trimming: 5 bases; junction bases outside the gene matches: 10. This CDR3 contains 15 residues. Germline-derived CDR1 and CDR2 are SGDLS and YYNGEE. CDR3 region: CASSASRGLGETQYF. As DNA, the CDR3 is TGTGCCAGCAGCGCGTCAAGGGGGCTCGGGGAGACCCAGTACTTC.

For this clone: Other DNA variants within this sample encode the same CDR3. V gene TRBV27 combines with J gene TRBJ2-7, with 7 nucleotides matching TRBD2. Germline CDR1 reads MNHEY; CDR2 reads SMNVEV (reference sequence). This CDR3 comprises 13 residues. V lost 0 bases and J lost 4; bases outside the gene matches: 0. The CDR3 spells CASSLSSGYEQYF. As DNA, the CDR3 is TGTGCCAGCAGTTTATCTAGCGGGTACGAGCAGTACTTC.

V is TRBV5-1 and J is TRBJ2-2, with D maybe TRBD2 (6 bases). Germline CDR1 reads SGHRS; CDR2 reads YFSETQ. The length of the CDR3 is 14 residues. The V end lost 3 bases, the J end lost 0 bases, and 6 bases lay between the germline ends. The CDR3 region has the DNA TGCGCCAGCAGCTCTAGCGCGAACACCGGGGAGCTGTTTTTT. Residues: CASSSSANTGELFF.

V usage is TRBV28 and J usage is TRBJ1-2; 7 positions agree with TRBD1. Trimming cost V 6 bases and J 2 bases; bases outside gene matches: 3. Germline-derived CDR1 and CDR2 are MDHEN and SYDVKM. The CDR3 has 13 amino acids. CDR3 sequence: CASRTGQNYGYTF. CDR3 DNA: TGTGCCAGCAGGACAGGGCAAAACTATGGCTACACCTTC.

This chain joins TRBV19 and TRBJ2-7; 9 bases map to TRBD2. CDR1 is LNHDA, CDR2 SQIVND, per germline (reference sequence). The CDR3 loop spans 12 amino acids. The V gene end was trimmed by 10 bases and the J gene end by 4 bases; junction bases not matched to a gene: 5. CDR3 residues: CATAGGVYEQYF. In DNA form, the CDR3 reads TGTGCCACCGCGGGGGGGGTTTACGAGCAGTACTTC.

As regards this clone: One end of the junction varies from germline; a read error may be responsible. The rearrangement joins TRBV10-2 to TRBJ1-4, with D maybe TRBD1 (6 bases). CDR1 is WSHSY, CDR2 SAAADI, per germline. The CDR3 has 13 residues. CDR3 in amino acids: CASRIGGNEILFF. CDR3 coding DNA: TGCGCCAGCCGGATAGGGGGAAATGAAATACTGTTTTTT.

This rearrangement joins TRBV27 to TRBJ1-1; tentative D call: TRBD1 (5 bases). V dropped 3 bases and J dropped 6 bases, with 14 bases sitting between them. Germline V gene data show CDR1 as MNHEY and CDR2 as SMNVEV (reference sequence). There are 14 residues in the CDR3. The CDR3 bases are TGTGCCAGCAGTTTTCTGGGGGGTACCGCTGAAGCTTTCTTT. Amino acid sequence: CASSFLGGTAEAFF.

This clone was counted between two and nine times. The rearrangement links TRBV10-3 to TRBJ1-1; D might be TRBD1 (6 bases). V lost 0 bases and J 1 base, leaving 6 bases between the germline ends. Germline CDR1 reads ENHRY; CDR2 reads SYGVKD. The CDR3 covers 14 residues. The CDR3 loop reads CAISESGANTEAFF. CDR3 DNA sequence: TGTGCCATCAGTGAGTCGGGGGCGAACACTGAAGCTTTCTTT.

The sample holds one count of this clone. J is TRBJ1-5 and V is TRBV28, with 9 nucleotides matching TRBD1. The germline CDR1 and CDR2 sequences are MDHEN and SYDVKM. V gave up 2 bases and J gave up 1 base; unmatched junction bases: 3. The CDR3 covers 16 residues. The CDR3 protein is CASSLGDRGSNQPQHF. CDR3 nucleotide sequence: TGTGCCAGCAGTTTAGGTGACAGGGGGAGCAATCAGCCCCAGCATTTT.

The chain employs TRBV10-3 and TRBJ2-7, with 14 bases matching TRBD2. CDR3 size: 16 residues. J lost 3 bases, V lost 8 bases, and 9 bases had no gene match. Germline CDR1 ENHRY, CDR2 SYGVKD. In DNA form, the CDR3 reads TGTGCCATCGCTAGAACGGGACTAGCGGGAGTCTACGAGCAGTACTTC. Amino acid sequence: CAIARTGLAGVYEQYF.

This clone showed up just once. This sequence joins TRBV28 and TRBJ1-2, with 12 bases matching TRBD1. J was trimmed by 4 bases and V by 8 bases; bases with no gene match: 17. Germline V CDR1 and CDR2: MDHEN, SYDVKM. This CDR3 contains 18 residues. The CDR3 here is CASYLAPGTGGRVYGYTF. In DNA form, the CDR3 reads TGTGCCAGCTACCTAGCCCCGGGGACAGGGGGCCGGGTCTATGGCTACACCTTC.

The CDR3 loop reads CARYRGPGANVLTF. The CDR3 DNA is TGTGCCAGATACAGGGGTCCTGGGGCCAACGTCCTGACTTTC. This rearrangement joins TRBV2 to TRBJ2-6; 7 bases map to TRBD1. V shed 9 bases, J shed 2 bases, and the junction held 4 bases outside the gene matches. The germline V gene encodes CDR1 SNHLY and CDR2 FYNNEI. The CDR3 spans 14 residues. The full variable domain, with the rest looked up from reference TRBV2 and TRBJ2-6, is EPEVTQTPSHQVTQMGQEVILRCVPISNHLYFYWYRQILGQKVEFLVSFYNNEISEKSEIFDDQFSVERPDGSNFTLKIRSTKLEDSAMYFCARYRGPGANVLTFGAGSRLTVL.

The rearrangement links TRBV28 to TRBJ2-1; 15 nucleotides line up with TRBD2. V gave up 6 bases and J gave up 4 bases; unmatched junction bases: 16. CDR3 size: 20 residues. Germline V gene sequence: CDR1 MDHEN, CDR2 SYDVKM. CDR3 DNA sequence: TGTGCCAGCAGCCCATTGGGGACTAGCGGGAGGCCCGCCGGGTACAATGAGCAGTTCTTC. Its translation is CASSPLGTSGRPAGYNEQFF.